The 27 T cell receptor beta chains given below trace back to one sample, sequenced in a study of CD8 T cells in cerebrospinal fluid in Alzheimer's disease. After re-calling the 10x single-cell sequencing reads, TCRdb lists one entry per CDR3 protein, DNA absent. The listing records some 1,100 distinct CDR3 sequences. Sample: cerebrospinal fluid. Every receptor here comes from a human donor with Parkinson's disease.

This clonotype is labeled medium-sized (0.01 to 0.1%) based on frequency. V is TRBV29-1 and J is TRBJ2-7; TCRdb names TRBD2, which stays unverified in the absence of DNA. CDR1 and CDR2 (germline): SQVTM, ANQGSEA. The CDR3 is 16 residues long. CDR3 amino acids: CSVRKGTSGGADEQYF.

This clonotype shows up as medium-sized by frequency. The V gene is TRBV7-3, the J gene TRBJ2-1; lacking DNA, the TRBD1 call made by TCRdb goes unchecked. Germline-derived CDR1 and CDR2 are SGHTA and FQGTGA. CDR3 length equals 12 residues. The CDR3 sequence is CASSLHGGEQFF.

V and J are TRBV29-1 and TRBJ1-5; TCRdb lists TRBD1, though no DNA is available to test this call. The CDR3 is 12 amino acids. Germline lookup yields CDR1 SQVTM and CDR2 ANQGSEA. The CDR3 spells CSVGARDQPQHF.

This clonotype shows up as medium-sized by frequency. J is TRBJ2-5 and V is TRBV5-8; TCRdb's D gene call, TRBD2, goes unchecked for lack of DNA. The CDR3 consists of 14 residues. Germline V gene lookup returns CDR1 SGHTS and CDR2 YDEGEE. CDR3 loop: CASSFQARKETQYF.

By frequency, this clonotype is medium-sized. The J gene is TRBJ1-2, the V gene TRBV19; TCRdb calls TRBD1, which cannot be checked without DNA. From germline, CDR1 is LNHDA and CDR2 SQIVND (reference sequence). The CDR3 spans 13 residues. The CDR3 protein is CASSLYRGDGYTF.

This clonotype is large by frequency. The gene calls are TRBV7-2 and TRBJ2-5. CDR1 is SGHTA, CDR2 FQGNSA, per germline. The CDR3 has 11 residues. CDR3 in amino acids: CASSNQGTQYF.

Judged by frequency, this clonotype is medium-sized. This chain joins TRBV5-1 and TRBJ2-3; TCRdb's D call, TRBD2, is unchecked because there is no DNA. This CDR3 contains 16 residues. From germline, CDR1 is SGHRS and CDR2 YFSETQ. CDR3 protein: CASSRRTSGSTDTQYF.

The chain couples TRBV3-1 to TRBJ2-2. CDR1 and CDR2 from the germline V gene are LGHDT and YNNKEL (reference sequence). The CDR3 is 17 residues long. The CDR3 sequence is CASSLTTGFLKTGELFF.

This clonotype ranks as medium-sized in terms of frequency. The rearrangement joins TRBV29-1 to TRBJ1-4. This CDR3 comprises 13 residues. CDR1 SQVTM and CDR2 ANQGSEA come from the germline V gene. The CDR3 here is CSVEGREGEKLFF.

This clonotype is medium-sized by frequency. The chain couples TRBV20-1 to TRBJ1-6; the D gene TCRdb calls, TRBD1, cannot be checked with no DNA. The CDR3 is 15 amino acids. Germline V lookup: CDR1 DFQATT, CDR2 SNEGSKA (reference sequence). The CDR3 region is CSASVRTGYNSPLHF.

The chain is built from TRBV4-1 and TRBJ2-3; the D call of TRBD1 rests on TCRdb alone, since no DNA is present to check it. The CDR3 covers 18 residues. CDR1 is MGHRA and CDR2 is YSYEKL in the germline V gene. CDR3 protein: CASSKGDGTGTSTDTQYF.

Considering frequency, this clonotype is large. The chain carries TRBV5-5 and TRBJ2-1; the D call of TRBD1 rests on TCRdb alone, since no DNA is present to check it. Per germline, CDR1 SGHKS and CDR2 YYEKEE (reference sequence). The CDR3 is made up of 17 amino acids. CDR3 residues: CASSLALRQGFYNEQFF.

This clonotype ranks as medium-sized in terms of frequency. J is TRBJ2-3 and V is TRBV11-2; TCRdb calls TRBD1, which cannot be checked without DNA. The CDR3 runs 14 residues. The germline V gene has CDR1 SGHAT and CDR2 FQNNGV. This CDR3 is CASSLRQGTDTQYF.

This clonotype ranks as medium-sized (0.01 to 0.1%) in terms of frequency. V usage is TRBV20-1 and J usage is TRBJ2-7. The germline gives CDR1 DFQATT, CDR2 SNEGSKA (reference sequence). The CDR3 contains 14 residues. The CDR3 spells CSARDVWENQEQYF.

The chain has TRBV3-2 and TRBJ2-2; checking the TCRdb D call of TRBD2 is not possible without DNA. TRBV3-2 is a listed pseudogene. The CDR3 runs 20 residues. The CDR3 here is CASSQGLAGRAVERTGELFF.

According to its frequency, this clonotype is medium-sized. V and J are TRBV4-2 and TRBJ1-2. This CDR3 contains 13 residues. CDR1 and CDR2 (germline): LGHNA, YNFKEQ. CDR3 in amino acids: CASSQSGLRGYTF.

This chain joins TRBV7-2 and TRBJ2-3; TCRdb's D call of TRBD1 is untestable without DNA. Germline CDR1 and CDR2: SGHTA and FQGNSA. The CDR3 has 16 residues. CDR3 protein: CASSLVGTVITDTQYF.

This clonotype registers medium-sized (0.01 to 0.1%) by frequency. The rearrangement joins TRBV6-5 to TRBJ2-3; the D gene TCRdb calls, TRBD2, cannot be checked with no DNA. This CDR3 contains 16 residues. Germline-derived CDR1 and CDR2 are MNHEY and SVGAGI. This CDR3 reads CASSYSGWAPADTQYF.

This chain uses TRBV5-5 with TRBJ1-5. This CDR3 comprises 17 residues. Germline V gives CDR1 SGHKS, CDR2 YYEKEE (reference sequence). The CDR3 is CASSRRWSENSNQPQHF.

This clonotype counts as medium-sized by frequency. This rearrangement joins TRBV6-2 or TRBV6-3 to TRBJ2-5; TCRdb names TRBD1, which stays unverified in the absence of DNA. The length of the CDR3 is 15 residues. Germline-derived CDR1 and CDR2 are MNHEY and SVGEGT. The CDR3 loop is CASSSTGTPAETQYF.

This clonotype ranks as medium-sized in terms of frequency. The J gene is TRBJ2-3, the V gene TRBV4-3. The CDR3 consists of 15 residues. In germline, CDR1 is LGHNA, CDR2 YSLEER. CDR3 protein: CASSPYGPSTDTQYF.

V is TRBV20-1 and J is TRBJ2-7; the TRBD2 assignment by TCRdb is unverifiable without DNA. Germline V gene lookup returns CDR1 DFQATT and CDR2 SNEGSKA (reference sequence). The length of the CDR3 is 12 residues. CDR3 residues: CSVGEGIDEQYF.

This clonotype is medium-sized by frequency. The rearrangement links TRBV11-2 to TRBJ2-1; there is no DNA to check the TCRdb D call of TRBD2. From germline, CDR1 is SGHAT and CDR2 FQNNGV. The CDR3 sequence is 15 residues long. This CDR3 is CASSALGDSYNEQFF.

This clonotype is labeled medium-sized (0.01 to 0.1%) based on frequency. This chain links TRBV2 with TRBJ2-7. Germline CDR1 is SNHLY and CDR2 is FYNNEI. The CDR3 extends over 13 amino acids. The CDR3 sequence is CASSVRISYEQYF. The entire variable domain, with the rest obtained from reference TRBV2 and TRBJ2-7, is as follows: EPEVTQTPSHQVTQMGQEVILRCVPISNHLYFYWYRQILGQKVEFLVSFYNNEISEKSEIFDDQFSVERPDGSNFTLKIRSTKLEDSAMYFCASSVRISYEQYFGPGTRLTVT.

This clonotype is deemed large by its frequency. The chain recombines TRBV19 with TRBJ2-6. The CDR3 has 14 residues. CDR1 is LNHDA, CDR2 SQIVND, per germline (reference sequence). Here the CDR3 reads CASSVTSGANVLTF. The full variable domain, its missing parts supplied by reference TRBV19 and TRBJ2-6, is DGGITQSPKYLFRKEGQNVTLSCEQNLNHDAMYWYRQDPGQGLRLIYYSQIVNDFQKGDIAEGYSVSREKKESFPLTVTSAQKNPTAFYLCASSVTSGANVLTFGAGSRLTVL.

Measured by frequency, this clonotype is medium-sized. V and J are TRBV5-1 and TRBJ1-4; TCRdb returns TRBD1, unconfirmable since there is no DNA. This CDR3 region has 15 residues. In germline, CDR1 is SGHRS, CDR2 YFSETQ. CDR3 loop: CASSLEGGGYEKLFF.

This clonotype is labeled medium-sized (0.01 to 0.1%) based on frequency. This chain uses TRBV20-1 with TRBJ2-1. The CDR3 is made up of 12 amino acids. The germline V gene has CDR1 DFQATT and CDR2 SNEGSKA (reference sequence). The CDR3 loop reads CSAFRRDNEQFF.